This T cell receptor beta chain emerged from a study of cytomegalovirus exposure and HLA in healthy donors. Points from the study as a whole: Confirmation was obtained in vitro that a few CMV-associated chains are specific for CMV antigens.

The CDR3 loop spans 15 amino acids. J lost 6 bases, V lost 5 bases, and 10 bases had no gene match. Germline V gives CDR1 LNHDA, CDR2 SQIVND (reference sequence). Comment on this clone: Its target is not known.

Primers included in the PCR were 60 Vbeta and 13 Jbeta primers. Method: immunoSEQ multiplex PCR; TCRdb's copy keeps in-frame clones and lacks some. This table has 250,000 to 350,000 clones, under 90% appearing once. Material for sequencing was PBMCs. The rearrangement joins TRBV19 to TRBJ2-7, with TRBD2 identical over 10 bases. The receptor's source is a girl aged 2-10 years in good health and CMV-seronegative. CDR3 in amino acids: CASSLSSSGSSEQYF. In DNA form, the CDR3 reads TGTGCCAGTAGTCTCTCCTCTAGCGGGAGTAGCGAGCAGTACTTC.